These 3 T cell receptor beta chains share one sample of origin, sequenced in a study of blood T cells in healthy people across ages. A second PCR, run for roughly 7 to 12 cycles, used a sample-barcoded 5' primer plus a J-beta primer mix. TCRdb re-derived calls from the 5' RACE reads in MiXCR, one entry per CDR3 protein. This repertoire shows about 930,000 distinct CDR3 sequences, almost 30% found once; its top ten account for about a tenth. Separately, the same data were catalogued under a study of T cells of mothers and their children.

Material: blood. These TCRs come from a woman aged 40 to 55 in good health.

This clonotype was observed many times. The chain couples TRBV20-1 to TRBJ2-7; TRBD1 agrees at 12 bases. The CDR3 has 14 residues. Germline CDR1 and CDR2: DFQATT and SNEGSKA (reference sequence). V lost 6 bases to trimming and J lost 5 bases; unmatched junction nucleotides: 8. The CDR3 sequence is CSALGQGAPDEQYF. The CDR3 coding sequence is TGCAGTGCGCTGGGACAGGGGGCGCCGGACGAGCAGTACTTC.

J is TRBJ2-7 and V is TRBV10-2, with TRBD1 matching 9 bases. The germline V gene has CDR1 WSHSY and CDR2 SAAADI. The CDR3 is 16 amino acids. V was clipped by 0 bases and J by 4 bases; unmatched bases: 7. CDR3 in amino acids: CASSESGGTGRYEQYF. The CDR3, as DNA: TGCGCCAGCAGTGAGTCGGGGGGGACAGGGAGGTACGAGCAGTACTTC.

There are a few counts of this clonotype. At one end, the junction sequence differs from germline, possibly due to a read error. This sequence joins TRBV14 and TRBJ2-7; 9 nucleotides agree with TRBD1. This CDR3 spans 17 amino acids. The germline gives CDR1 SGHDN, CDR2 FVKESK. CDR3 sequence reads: CASSPGLGQGPSHEQYF. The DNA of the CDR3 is TGTGCCAGCAGCCCAGGCCTAGGACAGGGGCCCTCCCACGAGCAGTACTTC.